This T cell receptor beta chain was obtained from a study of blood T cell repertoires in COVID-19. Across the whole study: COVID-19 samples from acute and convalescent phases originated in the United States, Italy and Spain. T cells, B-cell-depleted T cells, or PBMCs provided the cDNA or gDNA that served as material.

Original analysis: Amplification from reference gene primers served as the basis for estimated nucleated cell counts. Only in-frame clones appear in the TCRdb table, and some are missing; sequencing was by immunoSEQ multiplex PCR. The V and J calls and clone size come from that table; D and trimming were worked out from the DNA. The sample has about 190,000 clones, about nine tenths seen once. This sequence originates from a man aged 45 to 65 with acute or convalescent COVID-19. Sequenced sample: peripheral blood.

The DNA for the CDR3 is TGCGCCAGCAGCTTTGGACAGGGTTTCGCAGATACGCAGTATTTT. Translation: CASSFGQGFADTQYF. The chain is built from TRBV5-1 and TRBJ2-3, with 8 bases identical to TRBD1. J was trimmed by 4 bases and V by 2 bases; bases with no gene match: 6. In germline, CDR1 is SGHRS, CDR2 YFSETQ. The CDR3 runs 15 residues.